This passage covers 4 T cell receptor beta chains from one sample sequenced in a study of blood T cell repertoires in COVID-19. Sequencing was performed with immunoSEQ multiplex PCR; in TCRdb, only in-frame clones are kept and a portion is missing. The data hold 100,000 or so clones, with approximately 75% observed a single time. The sample consisted of peripheral blood. The source is a woman older than 75 with acute or convalescent COVID-19.

The J gene is TRBJ1-4, the V gene TRBV19; no definite D call. Germline lookup yields CDR1 LNHDA and CDR2 SQIVND (reference sequence). Trimming left V 4 bases short and J 4 bases short, with 16 bases between. The CDR3 runs 16 residues. This chain's CDR3 is CASSNYPRQFNEKLFF. The CDR3 nucleotides are TGTGCCAGTAGTAATTATCCTAGGCAGTTTAATGAAAAACTGTTTTTT.

The chain uses TRBV6-6 and TRBJ2-1; 8 positions agree with TRBD2. CDR3 length: 17 residues. Trimming took 5 bases from V and 0 from J; bases not matched to a gene: 9. The germline V gene has CDR1 MNHNY and CDR2 SVGAGI (reference sequence). CDR3 sequence: CASSLSPGTSSYNEQFF. The CDR3, as DNA: TGTGCCAGCAGTCTCTCCCCCGGGACTAGCTCCTACAATGAGCAGTTCTTC.

This clone is a singleton in its sample. The gene calls are TRBV5-1 and TRBJ1-6; no clear D gene. Trimming cost V 2 bases and J 0 bases, with 12 bases left between them. The CDR3 contains 17 residues. The germline V gene has CDR1 SGHRS and CDR2 YFSETQ. CDR3 protein: CASSLAQSDSYNSPLHF. For the CDR3, the DNA is TGCGCCAGCAGCTTAGCACAGTCCGACTCCTATAATTCACCCCTCCACTTT.

This chain connects TRBV7-9 to TRBJ1-2; 7 positions match TRBD1. Germline trimming cut 5 bases from V and 3 bases from J; bases unmatched to any gene: 3. Germline-derived CDR1 and CDR2 are SEHNR and FQNEAQ (reference sequence). CDR3 length equals 13 residues. In DNA form, the CDR3 reads TGTGCCAGCAGCCTCGGGACAGACTATGGCTACACCTTC. Translated: CASSLGTDYGYTF.